The rows below give T cell receptor beta chains drawn from one sample of a study of blood T cell repertoires in COVID-19. Produced via immunoSEQ multiplex PCR; TCRdb's table is partial and in-frame only. The sample includes some 130,000 clones, about 85% seen only once; the top ten take 4.3%. Material for sequencing was peripheral blood. These receptors all come from a human donor in a cohort sampled during active COVID-19. The CDR3 runs from the conserved cysteine through the conserved F or W. D genes are given only for firm matches. Clone size, where shown, is once, few, many, or a class for clones that have expanded.

J	D	V	size	DNA	CDR3
TRBJ1-4	TRBD1	TRBV15	once	TGTGCCACCAACTCGGACAGGGGGCGACGAGGGGAAAAACTGTTTTTT	CATNSDRGRRGEKLFF
TRBJ2-1	-	TRBV7-6	-	TGTGCCAGCAGCTTAAGAGACAGAAACAATGAGCAGTTCTTC	CASSLRDRNNEQFF
TRBJ1-2	-	TRBV12-3/TRBV12-4	few	TGTGCCAGCAGTTCCCGCAGGAATGGCTACACCTTC	CASSSRRNGYTF
TRBJ1-2	-	TRBV5-6	-	TGTGCCAGCAGCTTCAATCGGGGGGACCAGGGCTACACCTTC	CASSFNRGDQGYTF
TRBJ1-2	TRBD1	TRBV6-6	-	TGTGCCAGCAGACCAAGAACAGGGGATTACTATGGCTACACCTTC	CASRPRTGDYYGYTF
TRBJ2-3	-	TRBV5-8	-	TGTGCCAGCAGCTTCGGCGGTACAGATACGCAGTATTTT	CASSFGGTDTQYF
TRBJ2-7	TRBD2	TRBV5-4	-	TGTGCCAGCAGCTTGGGGGCGGGGGGCACTACCTACGAGCAGTACTTC	CASSLGAGGTTYEQYF
TRBJ2-3	TRBD1	TRBV7-9	once	TGTGCCAGCAGCTTCCAGACAGGGGGGTCAGATACGCAGTATTTT	CASSFQTGGSDTQYF
TRBJ2-7	TRBD2	TRBV5-6	-	TGTGCCAGCAGCTTGGCGCGGGGGGGCCCCTACGAGCAGTACTTC	CASSLARGGPYEQYF
TRBJ1-2	TRBD1	TRBV6-6	-	TGTGCCAGCAGTCAACCGGGGGGACAGGGGGCGCGCGGCTACACCTTC	CASSQPGGQGARGYTF
TRBJ1-2	-	TRBV5-1	-	TGCGCCAGCAGCTTGGGTTCTGAGACATATGGCTACACCTTC	CASSLGSETYGYTF
TRBJ2-1	TRBD2	TRBV27	-	TGTGCCAGCATCGGGGGGAGCGGCTGGAATGAGCAGTTCTTC	CASIGGSGWNEQFF
TRBJ2-1	TRBD2	TRBV7-9	-	TGTGCCAGCAGCTTAGACTCAGCGGGAGGGTTCTACAATGAGCAGTTCTTC	CASSLDSAGGFYNEQFF
TRBJ1-3	TRBD1	TRBV5-1	-	TGCGCCAGCTCTCTTGAGACAGGGCCTGGAAACACCATATATTTT	CASSLETGPGNTIYF
TRBJ2-7	-	TRBV19	-	TGTGCCAGTAGTATTCGAGGACCCCAGGGCGAGCAGTACTTC	CASSIRGPQGEQYF
TRBJ2-3	-	TRBV5-4	-	TGTGCCAGCAGATCTTTGGGAGGTCCTAGCACAGATACGCAGTATTTT	CASRSLGGPSTDTQYF
TRBJ1-5	-	TRBV18	-	TGTGCCAGCTCACCTGGGGCGGGATTGGGGCCCCAGCATTTT	CASSPGAGLGPQHF
TRBJ2-6	-	TRBV19	-	TGTGCCAGTAGTATCGTCCCCTCTGGGGCCAACGTCCTGACTTTC	CASSIVPSGANVLTF
TRBJ1-2	-	TRBV30	-	TGTGCCTGGAGTGTAGGCAGGGGTACCTATGGCTACACCTTC	CAWSVGRGTYGYTF
TRBJ2-1	TRBD1	TRBV7-2	-	TGTGCCAGCAGCTTTAGACAGGGGGGCAATGAGCAGTTCTTC	CASSFRQGGNEQFF
TRBJ1-4	-	TRBV7-9	-	TGTGCCAGCAGCAGGGGAGCCAATGAAAAACTGTTTTTT	CASSRGANEKLFF
TRBJ2-4	-	TRBV11-2	-	TGTGCCAGCAGCTTCTCGGTGTCAGCCAAAAACATTCAGTACTTC	CASSFSVSAKNIQYF
TRBJ1-1	-	TRBV11-3	-	TGTGCCAGTAGCCAGGAGGGCACTGAAGCTTTCTTT	CASSQEGTEAFF
TRBJ1-4	-	TRBV3-1/TRBV3-2	-	TGTGCCAGCAGCCAGGGGGGGCCGGGATCGATGTTTTTT	CASSQGGPGSMFF
TRBJ2-5	TRBD2	TRBV3-1/TRBV3-2	-	TGTGCCAGCAGCCAAGATAGCAGGCGGGGGGAGACCCAGTACTTC	CASSQDSRRGETQYF
TRBJ1-2	-	TRBV6-1	-	TGTGCCAGCAGTGAAGGACAGTACTATGGCTACACCTTC	CASSEGQYYGYTF
TRBJ2-2	-	TRBV19	-	TGTGCCAGTAGTATTCGTCGGAGTTTGAACACCGGGGAGCTGTTTTTT	CASSIRRSLNTGELFF
TRBJ2-2	TRBD1	TRBV24-1	-	TGTGCCACCTCCAGGGGGCTGCCTGGTCCCGGGGAGCTGTTTTTT	CATSRGLPGPGELFF
TRBJ2-3	-	TRBV5-4	-	TGTGCCAGCAGCTTGGATCCGGGAGATACGCAGTATTTT	CASSLDPGDTQYF
TRBJ2-3	-	TRBV4-1	-	TGCGCCAGCAGCAACGTTGGATCAGGTGGCACAGATACGCAGTATTTT	CASSNVGSGGTDTQYF
TRBJ2-1	TRBD2	TRBV19	-	TGTGCCAGTAGTCCAAGGACTAGCCCCAATGAGCAGTTCTTC	CASSPRTSPNEQFF
TRBJ1-2	TRBD1	TRBV19	-	TGTGCCAGTACCCCGGGGGGCAGGGGGCGAGGCTACACCTTC	CASTPGGRGRGYTF
TRBJ2-5	TRBD1	TRBV5-6	-	TGTGCCAGCAGCCGTCCCGGGACAGGGTCCCAGTACTTC	CASSRPGTGSQYF
TRBJ2-5	TRBD2	TRBV9	once	TGTGCCAGCAGCACTCCCCGGGGGACTAGCGGGGGGACCAAACAAGAGACCCAGTACTTC	CASSTPRGTSGGTKQETQYF
TRBJ2-1	TRBD1	TRBV3-1/TRBV3-2	-	TGTGCCAGCAGGACAGGGGGGGAGCAGTTCTTC	CASRTGGEQFF
TRBJ2-2	-	TRBV9	-	TGTGCCAGCAGCGTAGAGGGCCCAGGGGTCGGCCCCGGGGAGCTGTTTTTT	CASSVEGPGVGPGELFF
TRBJ1-1	TRBD1	TRBV5-1	-	TGCGCCAGCAGCTTCAAAACAGGGGGCACTGAAGCTTTCTTT	CASSFKTGGTEAFF
TRBJ1-2	-	TRBV7-9	once	TGTGCCAGCAGCGAGTGGGGCCAAGCTAACTATGGCTACACCTTC	CASSEWGQANYGYTF
TRBJ2-1	-	TRBV9	-	TGTGCCAGCAGCCCCCAACCGAGCTCCTACAATGAGCAGTTCTTC	CASSPQPSSYNEQFF
TRBJ1-5	TRBD1	TRBV27	-	TGTGCCAGCAGTAGGACAGGGGAGGTCCAGCCCCAGCATTTT	CASSRTGEVQPQHF
TRBJ2-3	TRBD2	TRBV5-1	once	TGCGCCAGCAGCCCGCCACTAGCGGGAGTGATCGCAGATACGCAGTATTTT	CASSPPLAGVIADTQYF
TRBJ2-3	TRBD2	TRBV6-4	-	TGTGCCAGCAGTGAGGGTACTAGCGCCACACGTATGCAGTATTTT	CASSEGTSATRMQYF
TRBJ1-4	TRBD1	TRBV7-2	-	TGTGCCAGCAGCTTAGACAGGGGGCGGGATGAAAAACTGTTTTTT	CASSLDRGRDEKLFF
TRBJ2-1	-	TRBV27	-	TGTGCCAGCCGGAACAGGGTCCCCTACAATGAGCAGTTCTTC	CASRNRVPYNEQFF
TRBJ2-3	TRBD1	TRBV7-2	once	TGTGCCAGCAGTCAACAGACAGGGCTCACAGATACGCAGTATTTT	CASSQQTGLTDTQYF
TRBJ2-7	-	TRBV2	-	TGTGCCAGCAGTACGGACAGTTACGAGCAGTACTTC	CASSTDSYEQYF
TRBJ2-1	-	TRBV11-3	once	TGTGCCAGCAGCTTAGGAAGGGGATTACAATATGAGCAGTTCTTC	CASSLGRGLQYEQFF
TRBJ2-5	-	TRBV21-1	-	TGTGCCAGCCCCGGGACAAATAATTTCGAGACCCAGTACTTC	CASPGTNNFETQYF
TRBJ1-3	TRBD1	TRBV6-5	-	TGTGCCAGCAGTACTCACAGGGGCTCTGGAAACACCATATATTTT	CASSTHRGSGNTIYF
TRBJ1-1	-	TRBV7-9	-	TGTGCCAGCAGCTTTTTTGGGGCAGCTGAAGCTTTCTTT	CASSFFGAAEAFF
TRBJ1-1	TRBD1	TRBV5-5	-	TGTGCCAGCAGCTCTCCCAGGGGGGAGAACACTGAAGCTTTCTTT	CASSSPRGENTEAFF